The following is a T cell receptor (beta chain) sequence with its context. Its recognized antigen is unknown. The record has no base qualities; no much larger clone is one base away. Spanning cysteine to phenylalanine, the CDR3 consists of 15 amino acids. Only CDR3 DNA remains: 45 bases, in frame from the first base. V loses 4 bases at its end and J loses 2 bases; junction bases beyond the gene matches: 6. According to the germline V gene, CDR1 reads MGHDK and CDR2 reads SYGVNS. For the CD8 naive samples, CD45RO-negative cells were positively selected for CCR7, yielding a CD45RA+CCR7+ population from which TemRA cells were excluded. The donors were healthy, HIV-negative adults with no recently reported acute infections or vaccinations. Every donor was a Caucasian adult residing in Nashville, Tennessee, USA. Blood was obtained by leukapheresis, after which PBMCs were separated by Ficoll-Histopaque density gradient centrifugation and cryopreserved in liquid nitrogen vapor phase. Purity and quantity of every magnetically sorted T cell population were checked by analytical flow cytometry. From each sorted fraction, genomic DNA was isolated and quantified by UV absorbance on a Nanodrop 2000c.

These data are taken from a study of shared clonotypes between healthy human individuals (dated by TCRdb to 2020 to 2022). With respect to the entire study: The cohort included three men and a couple of women between 18 and 49 years of age. Per donor, three plates each were used for CD4 naive and CD4 memory, two for CD8 naive, and one for CD8 memory. To estimate repertoire size and how much clonotypes are shared between individuals, the study performed deep sequencing of blood TCR repertoires from roughly five healthy adults. Per donor, leukapheresis produced somewhere between about 0.85 and 9.5 billion PBMCs. Different laboratories and diverse techniques were used to prepare libraries and sequence TCR repertoires, to increase sequencing depth and limit assay-specific biases.

Using the deep immunoSEQ assay, TCR CDR3 regions were amplified from genomic DNA by multiplex PCR. Genomic DNA extracted from each cell subset was distributed evenly over all wells of several immunoSEQ 96-well plates, and each plate served as one replicate. For sorted subsets, roughly 200 ng genomic DNA, equal to about 30,000 T cell genomes, was loaded into each replicate PCR. The purified libraries were quantified using a Qubit 3.0 fluorometer, sized with a Bioanalyzer 2100, and then quantified again using the KAPA Library Quantification kit. A separate single-read 150-cycle Illumina NextSeq 550 flow cell was used to sequence each immunoSEQ 96-well plate. Per the source publication's procedure: Because the immunoSEQ output included only junctional sequences and no quality scores, the filtering could not be the same as the filtering used for full-length reads. To assign V/J genes and CDR3, sequences were annotated against IMGT germline references using PyIR, a Python wrapper for IgBLAST v1.9. Reads were removed for weak V/J assignments (E-value above 1e-6), missing CDR3, stop codons, out-of-frame junctions, or ambiguous translated residues. V3J clonotypes were defined as sequences sharing the same inferred V gene, J gene, and CDR3 amino acid sequence. To compute the percentage overlap between repertoires, the number of shared unique clonotypes was divided by the size of the smaller repertoire. RTK rarefaction, the Chao1 estimator, and Recon v2.1 estimates of unobserved clonotypes were used to assess repertoire richness. Generation probabilities were computed with OLGA for all TCRbeta clonotypes obtained by the gDNA method from several donors. Not all clones reach the TCRdb copy of this immuneACCESS table, which keeps in-frame sequences only. Checked studies attribute under half of the gap to unresolved V genes and leave the rest unexplained. Clone size and V and J calls were adopted from that table, with D and trimming inferred from the DNA. The sample data list roughly 770,000 clones, and 96% of these were observed just once. The ten largest account for about 0.22% of the sample.

The full study reports these points: Pairwise subsampling led to the expectation that sequencing depth would affect the degree of clonotype sharing among donors. Higher generation probabilities were observed for clonotypes shared by all four sorted-subset donors than for non-shared clonotypes. Sampling was restricted to blood, and TCR repertoires in tissue are likely to differ from TCR repertoires in blood. Naive subsets generally had larger estimated clonotype richness than memory subsets. Across a few donors, about 5% of naive CD4, 3.5% of naive CD8, about 2.3% of memory CD4, and approximately 0.4% of memory CD8 clonotypes were shared. The genetic and exposure-history diversity represented was limited by the small number of donors. Incomplete sequencing was indicated by rarefaction of sorted-subset datasets, despite the large sequencing depth.

Here the chain combines TRBV25-1 and TRBJ2-7, with TRBD1 identical over 9 junction bases. This clonotype was obtained from a man aged 25 to 45 in good health. What was sequenced was naive CD8+ T cells sorted from blood. The cell subset or site label, read with the paper, signifies: CD45RA+CCR7+. The nucleotide sequence reads as follows: TGTGCCAGCAGTGGGGGGACAGGGACGGCCTACGAGCAGTACTTC. It translates as CASSGGTGTAYEQYF.